These T cell receptor beta chains were read from a single sample in a study of T cell repertoires in cytomegalovirus infection. MiXCR was run by TCRdb on the reads, yielding one entry per CDR3 protein. Counted here are about 180,000 distinct CDR3 sequences, roughly 15% occurring once; the ten biggest clones make up under 30%. Sample: CD8+ T cells from PBMCs. These receptors came from a human donor in good health (CMV status not recorded). Some clones in this sample may be carry-over from other donors' samples. Both conserved end residues are part of each CDR3. The order of the fields is clone size, V gene, D gene, J gene, CDR3 DNA, CDR3 protein. D genes are given only for firm matches. Only some rows state a clone size, as once, few, many or a class for expanded clones.

many	TRBV7-2	TRBD1	TRBJ2-7	TGTGCCAGCAGTTACCGGGACAGGGAATACGAGCAGTACTTC	CASSYRDREYEQYF
few	TRBV6-8	NA	TRBJ2-7	TGTGCCAGCAGTTACTCGGTTGCCCTCGAGCAGTACTTC	CASSYSVALEQYF
NA	TRBV7-9	NA	TRBJ2-7	TGTGCCAGCAGCCCCACAGGGATCGACGAGCAGTACTTC	CASSPTGIDEQYF
few	TRBV15	NA	TRBJ2-7	TGTGCCACCAGCAGAACCGGGACGGAAAACTACGAGCAGTACTTC	CATSRTGTENYEQYF
NA	TRBV29-1	NA	TRBJ1-1	TGCAGCGTTCCCAGGGGCCCCACTGAAGCTTTCTTT	CSVPRGPTEAFF
few	TRBV28	TRBD2	TRBJ2-1	TGTGCCAGCAGTTCTGAGCGGGGGGGTGGTAATGAGCAGTTCTTC	CASSSERGGGNEQFF
NA	TRBV4-3	NA	TRBJ1-1	TGCGCCAGCAGCCAAGATTCATTCTCGAGGGGCACTGAAGCTTTCTTT	CASSQDSFSRGTEAFF
few	TRBV7-9	NA	TRBJ1-1	TGTGCCAGCAGCTTAGCGGGGACGACAACTTTT	CASSLAGTTTF
many	TRBV7-2	NA	TRBJ2-2	TGTGCCAGCAGCTTAGCGGACAGCTACTCGAACACCGGGGAGCTGTTTTTT	CASSLADSYSNTGELFF
NA	TRBV11-2	TRBD1	TRBJ1-4	TGTGCCAGCAGCTTAAGAAAAGACAGGGACGAAAAACTGTTTTTT	CASSLRKDRDEKLFF